This entry lists 16 T cell receptor beta chains sequenced from one sample in a study of blood T cell repertoires in COVID-19. Some clones are missing from TCRdb's copy, which holds only in-frame ones; the method was immunoSEQ multiplex PCR. Altogether 150,000 to 200,000 clones are present, 70% to 90% being singletons, with the ten largest covering roughly 21%. Input material: peripheral blood. The receptors derive from a man aged 60 to 69 with active or convalescent COVID-19.

V gene TRBV6-5 combines with J gene TRBJ2-1, with 10 nucleotides matching TRBD2. Looked up from germline, CDR1 is MNHEY and CDR2 is SVGAGI. This CDR3 has 14 amino acids. J lost 9 bases, V lost 6 bases, and 8 bases had no gene match. The CDR3: CASSRSGGASEQFF. The CDR3 coding sequence is TGTGCCAGCAGCCGAAGCGGGGGGGCCAGTGAGCAGTTCTTC.

This clone was counted a single time. The V call is TRBV6-5, the J call TRBJ1-6; maybe TRBD1 (5 bases). The CDR3 covers 14 residues. Trimming left V 4 bases short and J 6 bases short, with 10 bases between. Germline V CDR1 and CDR2: MNHEY, SVGAGI. The CDR3 protein is CASSSGLFNSPLHF. CDR3 sequence (DNA): TGTGCCAGCAGTTCGGGACTCTTTAATTCACCCCTCCACTTT.

CDR3 residues: CASSRGYQETQYF. The CDR3 DNA sequence: TGTGCCAGCTCCCGGGGATATCAAGAGACCCAGTACTTC. The chain has TRBV18 and TRBJ2-5, with D possibly matching TRBD2 (5 bases). The V gene lost 6 bases and the J gene lost 2 bases, with 10 bases spanning the gap. Germline loops: CDR1 KGHSH, CDR2 LQKENI. This CDR3 region has 13 residues.

The rearrangement links TRBV12-3 or TRBV12-4 to TRBJ1-2, with a weak D call TRBD1 (5 bases). Trimming pared 3 bases from V and 1 base from J, leaving 6 bases between. This CDR3 contains 13 residues. Here the CDR3 DNA reads TGTGCCAGCAGTTTGCAGGGTAACTATGGCTACACCTTC. Its protein product is CASSLQGNYGYTF.

This clone came up once. The V gene is TRBV6-6, the J gene TRBJ2-6; D is possibly TRBD1 (5 bases). The CDR3 totals 15 residues. Germline V gene data show CDR1 as MNHNY and CDR2 as SVGAGI (reference sequence). V was clipped by 5 bases and J by 2 bases, with 10 bases between them. CDR3 in DNA: TGTGCCAGCAGTCCCCCAGGGACTGGGGCCAACGTCCTGACTTTC. This codes for CASSPPGTGANVLTF.

CDR3 in DNA: TGCGCCAGCAGGCTGACACAGAGCAGAGGGACTGAAGCTTTCTTT. Its translation is CASRLTQSRGTEAFF. This chain uses TRBV10-2 with TRBJ1-1, with D unresolved. Trimming took 6 bases from V and 5 from J, leaving 19 bases between them. Germline V gene data show CDR1 as WSHSY and CDR2 as SAAADI. The CDR3 contains 15 residues.

The chain links TRBV5-1 to TRBJ1-2; D may be TRBD1 (6 bases). The CDR3 loop spans 14 amino acids. Trimming stripped 1 base from V and 7 bases from J, with 14 bases between. Germline loops: CDR1 SGHRS, CDR2 YFSETQ. CDR3 nucleotides: TGCGCCAGCAGCTTGACAGGGCTGGGTTCTGGCTACACCTTC. Encoded protein: CASSLTGLGSGYTF.

The chain is built from TRBV11-2 and TRBJ1-2; 10 nucleotides line up with TRBD1. The junction had 3 bases not matched to a gene; V was cut back by 5 bases and J by 6 bases. CDR1 SGHAT and CDR2 FQNNGV come from the germline V gene. There are 13 residues in the CDR3. This chain's CDR3 is CASSRGTGDGYTF. The DNA of the CDR3 is TGTGCCAGCAGCAGAGGGACAGGGGATGGCTACACCTTC.

The chain couples TRBV5-1 to TRBJ1-1; 8 bases fit TRBD1. CDR1 SGHRS and CDR2 YFSETQ come from the germline V gene. The CDR3 spans 15 residues. J was trimmed by 5 bases and V by 2 bases; bases with no gene match: 8. The CDR3 protein is CASSFQGAGGTEAFF. The CDR3 DNA reads TGCGCCAGCAGCTTCCAGGGGGCAGGGGGAACTGAAGCTTTCTTT.

This chain uses TRBV4-2 with TRBJ2-3; 7 nucleotides agree with TRBD2. This CDR3 is built from 17 residues. Germline V gene sequence: CDR1 LGHNA, CDR2 YNFKEQ. Trimming cost V 4 bases and J 1 base; bases outside gene matches: 11. The CDR3 coding sequence is TGTGCCAGCAGCCGGATGCGGGGGTCTCAGGGCACAGATACGCAGTATTTT. Protein product: CASSRMRGSQGTDTQYF.

The chain links TRBV19 to TRBJ1-2; 8 nucleotides match TRBD1. V lost 5 bases to trimming and J lost 6 bases; unmatched junction nucleotides: 5. The CDR3 is 13 amino acids. Germline values: CDR1 LNHDA, CDR2 SQIVND (reference sequence). The CDR3 sequence is CASSVTGVHGYTF. CDR3 nucleotides: TGTGCCAGTAGTGTGACAGGGGTCCATGGCTACACCTTC.

The chain combines TRBV3-1 (or the pseudogene TRBV3-2) with TRBJ2-4; TRBD2 aligns across 11 bases. Trimming removed 4 bases from V and 0 bases from J; junction bases left unmatched: 8. Germline CDR1 reads LGHDT; CDR2 reads YNNKEL (reference sequence). This CDR3 has 18 residues. CDR3 in amino acids: CASSLSGTSGGAKNIQYF. The CDR3 DNA sequence: TGTGCCAGCAGCCTATCCGGGACTAGCGGCGGAGCCAAAAACATTCAGTACTTC.

This clone was seen once. The J gene is TRBJ1-3, the V gene TRBV4-1, with D maybe TRBD1 (6 bases). Per the germline V gene, CDR1 is MGHRA and CDR2 is YSYEKL. This CDR3 is 16 amino acids long. V was clipped by 5 bases and J by 2 bases, with 16 bases between them. CDR3 amino acids: CASSSPGRGPGNTIYF. The CDR3 DNA reads TGCGCCAGCAGCTCCCCCGGCAGGGGTCCTGGAAACACCATATATTTT.

The chain links TRBV2 to TRBJ2-3, with 9 bases matching TRBD2. This CDR3 is 16 amino acids long. Losses at the gene ends were 6 bases for V and 5 bases for J; bases not matched to a gene: 12. The germline gives CDR1 SNHLY, CDR2 FYNNEI. The CDR3 here is CASSPVSGGRGDTQYF. The CDR3 bases are TGTGCCAGCAGCCCGGTGAGCGGGGGGCGGGGAGATACGCAGTATTTT.

This clone appeared once. This sequence joins TRBV7-7 and TRBJ1-3; possibly TRBD1 for D (5 bases). Germline V gives CDR1 SSHAT, CDR2 FNYEAQ (reference sequence). The CDR3 covers 17 residues. V lost 3 bases and J lost 2, with 17 bases in between. DNA for the CDR3: TGTGCCAGCAGCTTCAGTCTGGACACACGGGCTGGAAACACCATATATTTT. Translated, it gives CASSFSLDTRAGNTIYF.

The chain uses TRBV10-3 and TRBJ1-5; TRBD1 matches 10 bases. The CDR3 loop spans 15 amino acids. Germline lookup yields CDR1 ENHRY and CDR2 SYGVKD. Trimming at V came to 5 bases and at J to 3 bases, leaving 4 bases not matched to a gene. The DNA of the CDR3 is TGTGCCATCAGTAGGGACAGGGGTACCAATCAGCCCCAGCATTTT. Protein product: CAISRDRGTNQPQHF.